The rows below give T cell receptor beta chains drawn from one sample of a study of beta chain features in type 1 diabetes. Data came from immunoSEQ multiplex PCR; TCRdb stores just in-frame clones and leaves some out. This sample carries about 170,000 clones, roughly 8% of them seen once, and the ten largest clones take roughly 0.97%. The sequenced sample was central memory CD4+ T cells from blood. The receptor source for this set is a woman aged 40 to 49 with type 1 diabetes. CDR3s include the opening cysteine and the closing phenylalanine or tryptophan. The D gene is left open where the match is weak. Not all rows give a size; the values are once, few, many and, for expanded clones, a class.

cdr3_nt cdr3_aa clone_size j_call v_call d_call
TGTGCCAGCAGTTACTCGAATAGTCAGCCCCAGCATTTT CASSYSNSQPQHF - TRBJ1-5 TRBV6-6 -
TGTGCCAGCCGGCCTGGAGCAGGCACAGATACGCAGTATTTT CASRPGAGTDTQYF many TRBJ2-3 TRBV7-2 -
TGTGCCATCAGTGAGTCGACAACAGGTGGAGCTTTCTTT CAISESTTGGAFF few TRBJ1-1 TRBV10-3 -
TGCAGCGTTGCCGGGCAGGGGGCGGACGGGGAGCTGTTTTTT CSVAGQGADGELFF few TRBJ2-2 TRBV29-1 TRBD1
TGTGCCAGCAGCCTCGGACTAGCGGGGGGTCTGTCAGGGAATGAGCAGTTCTTC CASSLGLAGGLSGNEQFF few TRBJ2-1 TRBV7-8 TRBD2
TGTGCCTGGAGTGAGGAGCTAGGGAGAGGGACCCAGCATTTT CAWSEELGRGTQHF few TRBJ1-5 TRBV30 -
TGTGCCAGCTACCGCCGACAGGGTAGCACTGAAGCTTTCTTT CASYRRQGSTEAFF many TRBJ1-1 TRBV19 TRBD1
TGTGCCACCAACAGACAGGGAGCCACTGAAGCTTTCTTT CATNRQGATEAFF - TRBJ1-1 TRBV6-1 TRBD1
TGTGCCAGCAGCTTGGAATTATACCGGTTCGAGCTGTTTTTT CASSLELYRFELFF few TRBJ2-2 TRBV5-5 -
TGTGCCAGCGCTCCGGGACAGGGAAAGCAGTACTTC CASAPGQGKQYF - TRBJ2-7 TRBV7-2 TRBD1
TGTGCCAGCAGGAGGACAGGGGTGACTGAAGCTTTCTTT CASRRTGVTEAFF - TRBJ1-1 TRBV28 TRBD1
TGTGCCAGCTCTCAGGAATCTGGGGCCAACGTCCTGACTTTC CASSQESGANVLTF many TRBJ2-6 TRBV18 -
TGTGCCAGCAGTCGCGACAGGGCCGACTCCTACGAGCAGTACTTC CASSRDRADSYEQYF few TRBJ2-7 TRBV27 TRBD1
TGTGCCAGCAGCTCAAGGCGGGGGCCCCTCCACTTT CASSSRRGPLHF - TRBJ1-6 TRBV7-3 -
TGTGCCAGCAGTTGGGGGGGGACCTACGAGCAGTACTTC CASSWGGTYEQYF many TRBJ2-7 TRBV28 TRBD2
TGTGCCAGCAGCCGCCCGGGAACGAGATCCTACGAGCAGTACTTC CASSRPGTRSYEQYF few TRBJ2-7 TRBV7-8 -
TGTGCCAGCAGCTTAGTGGTGACTTCGACCTACGAGCAGTACTTC CASSLVVTSTYEQYF - TRBJ2-7 TRBV7-9 -
TGTGCCAGCAGCTTTCCGGGACAGGGGGCGCGCGGCTACACCTTC CASSFPGQGARGYTF - TRBJ1-2 TRBV5-6 TRBD1
TGTGCCACCTCGAAGGAGGGAGGGGGGAACACTGAAGCTTTCTTT CATSKEGGGNTEAFF few TRBJ1-1 TRBV2 -
TGTGCCAGCAGCTATACCGACAGGGACTATGGCTACACCTTC CASSYTDRDYGYTF - TRBJ1-2 TRBV9 TRBD1
TGTGCCAGCAGTACAGGGGTAGATCAGCCCCAGCATTTT CASSTGVDQPQHF many TRBJ1-5 TRBV2 TRBD1
TGCAGCGTCCGGGGACAGGGGGCTATCTACGAGCAGTACTTC CSVRGQGAIYEQYF - TRBJ2-7 TRBV29-1 TRBD1
TGTGCCAGCAGTTTGCCTGAGAATCAGCCCCAGCATTTT CASSLPENQPQHF few TRBJ1-5 TRBV6-6 -
TGTGCCAGCAGTCCCCCTAGCGGGAGGGAGCAGTTCTTC CASSPPSGREQFF few TRBJ2-1 TRBV28 TRBD2
TGTGCCTCCATAGGCCTAGGGGGAACTGAAGCTTTCTTT CASIGLGGTEAFF - TRBJ1-1 TRBV30 -
TGTGCCAGCAGCCAATGGGACAGGGAAGCTTTCTTT CASSQWDREAFF few TRBJ1-1 TRBV4-2 TRBD1
TGTGCCAGCAGCCGACAAGGGACAGTTTCTGGGGCCAACGTCCTGACTTTC CASSRQGTVSGANVLTF few TRBJ2-6 TRBV5-4 TRBD1
TGCGCCAGCAGCCTTAGCGGGAGAAGCGAAAACATTCAGTACTTC CASSLSGRSENIQYF - TRBJ2-4 TRBV4-1 TRBD2
TGTGCCAGCAGCTTTGGCCCCCAGCGGGATTCACCCCTCCACTTT CASSFGPQRDSPLHF few TRBJ1-6 TRBV5-8 -
TGTGCCAGCTCTCTTTACGACAGGGAGACTGAAGCTTTCTTT CASSLYDRETEAFF - TRBJ1-1 TRBV18 TRBD1
TGTGCCACCGGGTCGGGACAGGGGGCTGAGAATGAGCAGTTCTTC CATGSGQGAENEQFF - TRBJ2-1 TRBV10-3 TRBD1
TGTGCCAGCAGGACCGGGACTGCTTACGAGCAGTACTTC CASRTGTAYEQYF few TRBJ2-7 TRBV6-6 -
TGTGCCAGCAGTTACTCGCTAGCTGGCGAGCAGTACTTC CASSYSLAGEQYF - TRBJ2-7 TRBV6-5 -
TGTGCCAGCTCCCCCAAACTAGCGGCCAGCACAGATACGCAGTATTTT CASSPKLAASTDTQYF few TRBJ2-3 TRBV18 TRBD2
TGTGCCAGCTCACCACCACTAGCGGGAGACACCTACGAGCAGTACTTC CASSPPLAGDTYEQYF - TRBJ2-7 TRBV18 TRBD2
TGTGCCAGCAGTTACTCGGGACAGGGGGAATACGAGCAGTACTTC CASSYSGQGEYEQYF - TRBJ2-7 TRBV6-6 TRBD1
TGTGCCAGCAGCTCCGACAGGAGTAATTCACCCCTCCACTTT CASSSDRSNSPLHF few TRBJ1-6 TRBV5-6 -
TGTGCCAGCACGCCTGGCGGGAGGGCCAGATTCGAGCAGTACTTC CASTPGGRARFEQYF few TRBJ2-7 TRBV6-1 TRBD2
TGCAGTGCTAGGGGGGCAACTGAAGCTTTCTTT CSARGATEAFF - TRBJ1-1 TRBV20-1 -